This TCR beta chain derives from a study of CD8 T cells in Susac syndrome. Random-hexamer reverse transcription was applied to roughly 0.5 to 1 ug RNA. Each CDR3 protein gets one entry after TCRdb re-called the immunoSEQ multiplex PCR reads with MiXCR. Found here are 200,000 to 300,000 distinct CDR3 sequences, about 96% of them singletons; the top ten hold about 0.1%. The CDR3 has 13 amino acids. The germline V and J ends were trimmed by 0 bases and 6 bases, with 10 bases remaining between them. Germline V gives CDR1 SQVTM, CDR2 ANQGSEA. The sequence came from a human donor with Susac syndrome. This sequence joins TRBV29-1 and TRBJ2-3; D unresolved. Sequenced: CD4+ T cells from PBMCs. CDR3 bases: TGCAGCGTTGAAGAGGTAGATTTGGATACGCAGTATTTT. This sequence encodes CSVEEVDLDTQYF.